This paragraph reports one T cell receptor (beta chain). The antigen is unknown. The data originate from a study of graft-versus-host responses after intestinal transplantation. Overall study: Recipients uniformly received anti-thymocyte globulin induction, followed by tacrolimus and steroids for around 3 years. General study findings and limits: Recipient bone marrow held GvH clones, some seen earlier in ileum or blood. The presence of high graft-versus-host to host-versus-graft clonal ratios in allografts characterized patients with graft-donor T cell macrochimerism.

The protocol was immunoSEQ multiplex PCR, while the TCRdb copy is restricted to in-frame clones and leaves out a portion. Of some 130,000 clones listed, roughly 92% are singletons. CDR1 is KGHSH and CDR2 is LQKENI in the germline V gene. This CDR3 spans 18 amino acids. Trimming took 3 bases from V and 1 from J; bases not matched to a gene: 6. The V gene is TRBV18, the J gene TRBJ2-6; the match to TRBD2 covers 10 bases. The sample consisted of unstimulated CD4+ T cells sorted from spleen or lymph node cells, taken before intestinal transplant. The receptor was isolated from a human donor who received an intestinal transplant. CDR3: CASSPGLAVLSGANVLTF. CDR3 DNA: TGTGCCAGCTCACCTGGACTAGCGGTTCTGTCTGGGGCCAACGTCCTGACTTTC.